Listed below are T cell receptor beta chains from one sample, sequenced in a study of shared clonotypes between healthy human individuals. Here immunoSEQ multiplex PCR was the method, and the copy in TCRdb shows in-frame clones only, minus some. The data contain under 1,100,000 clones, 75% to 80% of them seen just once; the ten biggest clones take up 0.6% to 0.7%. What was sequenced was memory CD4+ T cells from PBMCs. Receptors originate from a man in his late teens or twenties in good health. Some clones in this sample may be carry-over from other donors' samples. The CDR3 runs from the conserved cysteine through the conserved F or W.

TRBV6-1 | CASSESQGPYNEQFF
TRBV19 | CASSGGNTIYF
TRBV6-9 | CASSPQTGQKYEQYF
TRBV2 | CASRGGGSYNEQFF
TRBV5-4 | CASSSRQAGTNEKLFF
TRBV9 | CASSGNAGTGSYEQYF
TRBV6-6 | CASRGTDYGYTF
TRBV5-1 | CASSFRGRTYEQYF
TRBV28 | CASSFFGTAYYNEQFF
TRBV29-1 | CSATPGGSSKNIQYF
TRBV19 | CASSISLAGASRELFF
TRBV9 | CASNQFPRGPSTDTQYF
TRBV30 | CAWSRLVLRNTIYF
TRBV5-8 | CASSWTGQETQYF
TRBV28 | CASSKQEAEGYTF
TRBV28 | CASTLGLAGAEDTQYF
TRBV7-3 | CASGHRNTGELFF
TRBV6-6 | CASNPGQGFYEQYF
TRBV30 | CAWSAGQFFTDTQYF
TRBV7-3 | CASSLNSAGNTEAFF
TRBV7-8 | CASSRTGMSTDTQYF